The sequence of this TCR beta chain was determined in a study of blood T cell repertoires in COVID-19. Study-wide background: The study drew acute and convalescent COVID-19 samples from the United States, Italy and Spain. T cells, B-cell-depleted T cells, or PBMCs supplied cDNA or gDNA.

Repertoires were generated with immunoSEQ multiplex PCR, while TCRdb's copy carries only in-frame clones and drops some. Of approximately 140,000 clones in the sample, about 88% are singletons; the top ten hold over 2%. Trimming shortened V by 7 bases and J by 0 bases, and 8 bases separated the two germline ends. This CDR3 contains 13 residues. Germline assignment: CDR1 MNHEY and CDR2 SVGAGI. Sequencing was performed on peripheral blood. V is TRBV6-5 and J is TRBJ2-3; perhaps TRBD2 as D (5 bases). The receptor was isolated from a human donor in a cohort sampled during active COVID-19. DNA for the CDR3: TGTGCCAGCAAGTTAGCGAGCACAGATACGCAGTATTTT. It is translated as CASKLASTDTQYF.